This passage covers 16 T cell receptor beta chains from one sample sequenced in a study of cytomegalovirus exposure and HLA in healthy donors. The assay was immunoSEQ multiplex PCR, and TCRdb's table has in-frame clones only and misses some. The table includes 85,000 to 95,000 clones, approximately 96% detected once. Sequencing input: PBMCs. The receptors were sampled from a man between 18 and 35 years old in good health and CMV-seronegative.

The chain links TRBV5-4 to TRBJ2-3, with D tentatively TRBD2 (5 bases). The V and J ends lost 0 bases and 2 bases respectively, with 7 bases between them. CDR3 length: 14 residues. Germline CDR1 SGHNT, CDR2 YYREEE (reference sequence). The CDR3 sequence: CASSLAGSTDTQYF. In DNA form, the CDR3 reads TGTGCCAGCAGCTTGGCGGGATCCACAGATACGCAGTATTTT.

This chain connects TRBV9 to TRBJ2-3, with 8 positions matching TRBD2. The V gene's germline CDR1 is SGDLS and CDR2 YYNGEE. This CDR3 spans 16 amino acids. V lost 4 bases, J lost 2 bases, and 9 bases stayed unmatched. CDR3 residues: CASSLTSGGFTDTQYF. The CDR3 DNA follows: TGTGCCAGCAGCCTTACTAGCGGAGGTTTCACAGATACGCAGTATTTT.

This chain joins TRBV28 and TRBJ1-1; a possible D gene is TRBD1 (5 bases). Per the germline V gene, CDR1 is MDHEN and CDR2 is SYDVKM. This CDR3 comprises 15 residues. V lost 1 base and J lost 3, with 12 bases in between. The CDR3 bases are TGTGCCAGCAGTTTATTCTGGGGCCGGGACACTGAAGCTTTCTTT. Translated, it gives CASSLFWGRDTEAFF.

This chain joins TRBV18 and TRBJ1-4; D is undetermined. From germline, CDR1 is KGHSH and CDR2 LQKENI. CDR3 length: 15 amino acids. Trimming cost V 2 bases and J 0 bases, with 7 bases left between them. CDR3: CASSPVPATNEKLFF. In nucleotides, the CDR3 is TGTGCCAGCTCACCAGTACCGGCAACTAATGAAAAACTGTTTTTT.

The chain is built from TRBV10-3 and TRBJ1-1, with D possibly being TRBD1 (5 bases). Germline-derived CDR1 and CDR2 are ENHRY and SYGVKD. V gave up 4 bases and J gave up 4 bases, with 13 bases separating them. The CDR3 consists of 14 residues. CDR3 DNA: TGTGCCATCAGTGGACGGGGGAATGGCACTGAAGCTTTCTTT. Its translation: CAISGRGNGTEAFF.

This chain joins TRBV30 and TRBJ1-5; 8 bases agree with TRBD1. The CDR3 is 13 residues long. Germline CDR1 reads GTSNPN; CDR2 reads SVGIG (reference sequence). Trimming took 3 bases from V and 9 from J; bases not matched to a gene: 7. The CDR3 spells CAWSRQGLGPQHF. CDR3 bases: TGTGCCTGGAGCCGACAGGGGTTAGGGCCCCAGCATTTT. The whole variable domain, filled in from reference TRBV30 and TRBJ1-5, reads SQTIHQWPATLVQPVGSPLSLECTVEGTSNPNLYWYRQAAGRGLQLLFYSVGIGQISSEVPQNLSASRPQDRQFILSSKKLLLSDSGFYLCAWSRQGLGPQHFGDGTRLSIL.

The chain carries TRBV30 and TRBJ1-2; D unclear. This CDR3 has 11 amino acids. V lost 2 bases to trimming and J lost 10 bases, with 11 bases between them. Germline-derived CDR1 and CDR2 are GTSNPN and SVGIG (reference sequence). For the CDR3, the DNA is TGTGCCTGGAGTCCGACATTATTCTACACCTTC. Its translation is CAWSPTLFYTF. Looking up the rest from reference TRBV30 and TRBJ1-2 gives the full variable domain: SQTIHQWPATLVQPVGSPLSLECTVEGTSNPNLYWYRQAAGRGLQLLFYSVGIGQISSEVPQNLSASRPQDRQFILSSKKLLLSDSGFYLCAWSPTLFYTFGSGTRLTVV.

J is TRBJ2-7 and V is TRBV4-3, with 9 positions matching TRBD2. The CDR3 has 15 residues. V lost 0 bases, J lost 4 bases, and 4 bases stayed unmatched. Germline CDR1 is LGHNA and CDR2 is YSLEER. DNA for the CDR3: TGCGCCAGCAGCCAAGATTCTAGCGGGAATTACGAGCAGTACGTC. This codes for CASSQDSSGNYEQYV.

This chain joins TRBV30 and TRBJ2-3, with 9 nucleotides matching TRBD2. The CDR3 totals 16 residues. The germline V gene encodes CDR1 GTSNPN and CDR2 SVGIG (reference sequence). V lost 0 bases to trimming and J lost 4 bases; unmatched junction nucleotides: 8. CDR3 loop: CAWSVGAGGRADTQYF. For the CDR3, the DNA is TGTGCCTGGAGTGTAGGAGCGGGAGGACGGGCAGATACGCAGTATTTT.

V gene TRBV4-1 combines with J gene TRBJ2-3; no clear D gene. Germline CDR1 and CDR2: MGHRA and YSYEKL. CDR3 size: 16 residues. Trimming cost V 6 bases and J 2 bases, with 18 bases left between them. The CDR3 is CASSYYRPGATDTQYF. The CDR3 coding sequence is TGCGCCAGCAGTTACTACCGCCCTGGCGCCACAGATACGCAGTATTTT.

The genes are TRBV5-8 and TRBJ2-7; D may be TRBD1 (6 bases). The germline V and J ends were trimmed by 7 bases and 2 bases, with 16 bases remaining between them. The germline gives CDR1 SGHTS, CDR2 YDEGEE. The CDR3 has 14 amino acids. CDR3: CASGETDSPYEQYV. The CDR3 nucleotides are TGTGCCAGCGGAGAAACGGACAGTCCCTACGAGCAGTACGTC.

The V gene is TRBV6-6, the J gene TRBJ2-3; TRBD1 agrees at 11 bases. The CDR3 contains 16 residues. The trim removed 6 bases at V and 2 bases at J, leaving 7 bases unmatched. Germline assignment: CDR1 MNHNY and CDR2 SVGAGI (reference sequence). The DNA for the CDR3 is TGTGCCAGCAGCCCAGATGGACAGGGGGCCACAGATACGCAGTATTTT. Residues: CASSPDGQGATDTQYF.

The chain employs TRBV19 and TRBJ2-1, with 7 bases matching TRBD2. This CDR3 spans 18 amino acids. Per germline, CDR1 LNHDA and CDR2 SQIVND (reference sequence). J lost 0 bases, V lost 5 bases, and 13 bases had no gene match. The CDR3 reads CASSPSKVGGSSYNEQFF. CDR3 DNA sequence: TGTGCCAGTAGTCCCTCCAAAGTCGGGGGGAGCTCCTACAATGAGCAGTTCTTC.

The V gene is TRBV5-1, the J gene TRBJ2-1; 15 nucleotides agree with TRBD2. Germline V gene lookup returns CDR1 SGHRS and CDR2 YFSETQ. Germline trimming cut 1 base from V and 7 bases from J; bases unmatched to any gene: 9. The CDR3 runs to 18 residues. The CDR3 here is CASSLIGTSGRIWNEQFF. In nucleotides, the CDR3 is TGCGCCAGCAGCTTGATCGGGACTAGCGGGAGGATATGGAATGAGCAGTTCTTC. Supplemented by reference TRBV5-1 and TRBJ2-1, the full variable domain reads KAGVTQTPRYLIKTRGQQVTLSCSPISGHRSVSWYQQTPGQGLQFLFEYFSETQRNKGNFPGRFSGRQFSNSRSEMNVSTLELGDSALYLCASSLIGTSGRIWNEQFFGPGTRLTVL.

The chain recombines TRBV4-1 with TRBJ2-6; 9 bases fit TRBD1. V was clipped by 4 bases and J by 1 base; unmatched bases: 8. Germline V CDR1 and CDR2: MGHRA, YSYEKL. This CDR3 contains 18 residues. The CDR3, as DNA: TGCGCCAGCAGCCTGGGGGGACAGGGAGGGTCTGGGGCCAACGTCCTGACTTTC. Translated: CASSLGGQGGSGANVLTF.

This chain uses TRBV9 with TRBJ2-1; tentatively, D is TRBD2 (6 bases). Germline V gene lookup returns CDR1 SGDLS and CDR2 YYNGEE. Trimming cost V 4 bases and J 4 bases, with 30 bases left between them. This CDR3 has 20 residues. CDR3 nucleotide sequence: TGTGCCAGCAGCCCGCTTGGGAGCGGGTCAGGGCCGGTTTCTTACAATGAGCAGTTCTTC. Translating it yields CASSPLGSGSGPVSYNEQFF.